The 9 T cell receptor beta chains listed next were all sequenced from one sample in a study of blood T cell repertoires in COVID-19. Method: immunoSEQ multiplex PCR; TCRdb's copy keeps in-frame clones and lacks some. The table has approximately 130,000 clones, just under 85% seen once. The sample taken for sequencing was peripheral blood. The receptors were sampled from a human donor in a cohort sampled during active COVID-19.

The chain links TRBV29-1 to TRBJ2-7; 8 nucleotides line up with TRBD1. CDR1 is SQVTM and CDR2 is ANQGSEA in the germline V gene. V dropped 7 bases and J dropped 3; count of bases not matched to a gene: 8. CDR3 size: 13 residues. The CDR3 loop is CSAETGANYEQYF. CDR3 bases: TGCAGCGCTGAGACAGGGGCCAACTACGAGCAGTACTTC.

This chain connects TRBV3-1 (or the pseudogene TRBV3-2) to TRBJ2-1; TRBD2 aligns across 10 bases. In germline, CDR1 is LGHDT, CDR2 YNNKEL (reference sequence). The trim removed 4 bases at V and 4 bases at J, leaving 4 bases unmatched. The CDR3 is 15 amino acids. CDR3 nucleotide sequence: TGTGCCAGCAGCCGAGCGGGGGGGCTTTACAATGAGCAGTTCTTC. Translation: CASSRAGGLYNEQFF.

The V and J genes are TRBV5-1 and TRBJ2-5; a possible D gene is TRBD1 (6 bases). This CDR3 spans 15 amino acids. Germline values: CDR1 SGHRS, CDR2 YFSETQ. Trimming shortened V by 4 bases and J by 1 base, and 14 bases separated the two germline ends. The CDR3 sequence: CASSLLTGPQETQYF. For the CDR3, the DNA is TGCGCCAGCAGCCTCCTGACAGGACCCCAAGAGACCCAGTACTTC.

The CDR3 DNA follows: TGTGCCAGCGCCACTGGGGGGGTCCCAAACACCATATATTTT. It encodes CASATGGVPNTIYF. This rearrangement joins TRBV6-5 to TRBJ1-3; D perhaps matches TRBD1 (5 bases). This CDR3 has 14 amino acids. The V end lost 8 bases, the J end lost 6 bases, and 17 bases lay between the germline ends. CDR1 is MNHEY and CDR2 is SVGAGI in the germline V gene.

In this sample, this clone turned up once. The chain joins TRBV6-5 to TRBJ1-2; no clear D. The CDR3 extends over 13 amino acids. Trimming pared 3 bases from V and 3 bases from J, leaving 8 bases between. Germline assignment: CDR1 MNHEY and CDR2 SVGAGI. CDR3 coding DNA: TGTGCCAGCAGTTATGGGCAGTACTATGGCTACACCTTC. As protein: CASSYGQYYGYTF.

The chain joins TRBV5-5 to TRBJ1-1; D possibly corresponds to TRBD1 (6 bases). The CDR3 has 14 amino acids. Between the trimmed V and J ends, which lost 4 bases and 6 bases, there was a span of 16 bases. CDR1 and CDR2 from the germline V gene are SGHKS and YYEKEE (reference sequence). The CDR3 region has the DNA TGTGCCAGCAGCCTACCCGGGGGGCGAGCTGAAGCTTTCTTT. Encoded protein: CASSLPGGRAEAFF.

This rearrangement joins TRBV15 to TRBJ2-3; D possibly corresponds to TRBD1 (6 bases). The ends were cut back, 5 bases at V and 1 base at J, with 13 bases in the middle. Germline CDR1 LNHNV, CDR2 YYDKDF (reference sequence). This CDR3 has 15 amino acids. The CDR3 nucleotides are TGTGCCACCAGCTGGATACAGGGTCGCACAGATACGCAGTATTTT. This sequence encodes CATSWIQGRTDTQYF. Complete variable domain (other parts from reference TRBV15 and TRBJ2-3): DAMVIQNPRYQVTQFGKPVTLSCSQTLNHNVMYWYQQKSSQAPKLLFHYYDKDFNNEADTPDNFQSRRPNTSFCFLDIRSPGLGDTAMYLCATSWIQGRTDTQYFGPGTRLTVL.

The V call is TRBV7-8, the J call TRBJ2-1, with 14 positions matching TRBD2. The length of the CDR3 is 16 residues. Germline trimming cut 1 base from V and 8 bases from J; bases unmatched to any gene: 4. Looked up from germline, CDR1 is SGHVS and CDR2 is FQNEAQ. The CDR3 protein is CASSLGGLAGGYEQFF. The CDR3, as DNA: TGTGCCAGCAGCTTAGGAGGACTAGCGGGGGGATATGAGCAGTTCTTC.

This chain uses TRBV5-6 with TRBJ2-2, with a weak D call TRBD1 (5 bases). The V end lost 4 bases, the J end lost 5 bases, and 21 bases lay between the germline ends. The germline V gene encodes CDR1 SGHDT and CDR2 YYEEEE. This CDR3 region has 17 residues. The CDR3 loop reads CASSRGHRSPGTGELFF. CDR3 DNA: TGTGCCAGCAGCCGCGGACACCGATCACCCGGTACCGGGGAGCTGTTTTTT.